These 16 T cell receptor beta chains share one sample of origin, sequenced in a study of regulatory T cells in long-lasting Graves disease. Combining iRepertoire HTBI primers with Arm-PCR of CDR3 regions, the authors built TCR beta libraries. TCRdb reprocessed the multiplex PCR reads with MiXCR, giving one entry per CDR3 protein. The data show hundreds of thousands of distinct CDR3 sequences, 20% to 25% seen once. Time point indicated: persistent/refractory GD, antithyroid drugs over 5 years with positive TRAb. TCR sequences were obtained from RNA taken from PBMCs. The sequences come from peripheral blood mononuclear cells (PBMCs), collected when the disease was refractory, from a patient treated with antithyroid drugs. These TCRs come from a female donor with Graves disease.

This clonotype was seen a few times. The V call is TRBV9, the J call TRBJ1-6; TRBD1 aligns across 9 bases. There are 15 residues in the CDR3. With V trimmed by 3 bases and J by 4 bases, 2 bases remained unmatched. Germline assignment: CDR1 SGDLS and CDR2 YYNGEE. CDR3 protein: CASSDGTGYNSPLHF. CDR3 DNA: TGTGCCAGCAGCGATGGGACAGGGTATAATTCACCCCTCCACTTT.

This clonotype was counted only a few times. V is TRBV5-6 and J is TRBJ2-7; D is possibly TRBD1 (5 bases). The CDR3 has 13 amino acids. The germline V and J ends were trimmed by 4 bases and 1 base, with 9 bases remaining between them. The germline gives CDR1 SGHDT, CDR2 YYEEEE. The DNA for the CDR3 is TGTGCCAGCAGCACGACAGATTCCTACGAGCAGTACTTC. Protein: CASSTTDSYEQYF. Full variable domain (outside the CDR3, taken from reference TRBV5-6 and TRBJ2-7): DAGVTQSPTHLIKTRGQQVTLRCSPKSGHDTVSWYQQALGQGPQFIFQYYEEEERQRGNFPDRFSGHQFPNYSSELNVNALLLGDSALYLCASSTTDSYEQYFGPGTRLTVT.

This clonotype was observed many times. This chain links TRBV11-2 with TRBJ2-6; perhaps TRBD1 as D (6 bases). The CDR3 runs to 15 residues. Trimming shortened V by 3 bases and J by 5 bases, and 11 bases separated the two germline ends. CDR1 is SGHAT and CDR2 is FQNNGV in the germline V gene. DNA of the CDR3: TGTGCCAGCAGCTTTGATGGGGGCTGGGCCAACGTCCTGACTTTC. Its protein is CASSFDGGWANVLTF.

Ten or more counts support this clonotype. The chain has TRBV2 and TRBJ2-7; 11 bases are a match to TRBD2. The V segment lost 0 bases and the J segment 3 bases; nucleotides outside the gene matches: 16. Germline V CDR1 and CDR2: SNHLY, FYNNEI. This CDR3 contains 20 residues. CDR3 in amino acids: CASSEARRGVLAGGDYEQYF. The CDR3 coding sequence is TGTGCCAGCAGTGAAGCGCGCAGGGGCGTGTTAGCGGGGGGGGACTACGAGCAGTACTTC.

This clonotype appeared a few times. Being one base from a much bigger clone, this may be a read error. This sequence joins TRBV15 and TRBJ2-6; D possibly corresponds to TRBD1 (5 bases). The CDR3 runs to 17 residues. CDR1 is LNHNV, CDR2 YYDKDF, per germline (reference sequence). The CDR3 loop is CATSRETPFSGANALTF. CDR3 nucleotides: TGTGCCACCAGCAGGGAGACACCTTTCTCTGGGGCCAACGCCCTGACTTTC.

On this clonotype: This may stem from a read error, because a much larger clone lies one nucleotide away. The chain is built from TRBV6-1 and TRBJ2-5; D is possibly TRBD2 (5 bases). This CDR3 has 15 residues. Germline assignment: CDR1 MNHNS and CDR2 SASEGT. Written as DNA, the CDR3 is TGTGCCAGCAGTGCAGAGGGTAGGGCTGTGGAGACCCGGTACTTC. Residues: CASSAEGRAVETRYF.

CDR3 protein: CASSKLDEAFF. In DNA, the CDR3 is TGTGCCAGCAGTAAGTTAGATGAAGCTTTCTTT. This sequence joins TRBV7-9 and TRBJ1-1; D unclear. Trimming removed 6 bases at V and 7 bases at J, with 9 bases between. The CDR3 loop spans 11 amino acids. The germline CDR1 and CDR2 sequences are SEHNR and FQNEAQ (reference sequence). The whole variable domain, filled in from reference TRBV7-9 and TRBJ1-1, reads DTGVSQNPRHKITKRGQNVTFRCDPISEHNRLYWYRQTLGQGPEFLTYFQNEAQLEKSRLLSDRFSAERPKGSFSTLEIQRTEQGDSAMYLCASSKLDEAFFGQGTRLTVV.

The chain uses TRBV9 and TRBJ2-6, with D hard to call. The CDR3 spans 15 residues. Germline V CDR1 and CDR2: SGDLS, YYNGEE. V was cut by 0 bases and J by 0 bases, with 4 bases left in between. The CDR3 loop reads CASSVETSGANVLTF. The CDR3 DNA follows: TGTGCCAGCAGCGTAGAAACCTCTGGGGCCAACGTCCTGACTTTC.

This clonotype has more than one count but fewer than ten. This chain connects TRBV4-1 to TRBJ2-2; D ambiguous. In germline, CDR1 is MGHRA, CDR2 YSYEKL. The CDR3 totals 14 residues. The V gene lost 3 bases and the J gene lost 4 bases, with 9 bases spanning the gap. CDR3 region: CASSHLGSTGELFF. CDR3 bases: TGCGCCAGCAGCCATTTAGGAAGCACCGGGGAGCTGTTTTTT.

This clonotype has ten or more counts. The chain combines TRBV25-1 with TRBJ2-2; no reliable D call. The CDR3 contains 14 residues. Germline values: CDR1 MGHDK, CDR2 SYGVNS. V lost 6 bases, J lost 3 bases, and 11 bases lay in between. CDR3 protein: CASRARRDTGELFF. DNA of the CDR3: TGTGCCAGCAGGGCAAGACGCGACACCGGGGAGCTGTTTTTT.

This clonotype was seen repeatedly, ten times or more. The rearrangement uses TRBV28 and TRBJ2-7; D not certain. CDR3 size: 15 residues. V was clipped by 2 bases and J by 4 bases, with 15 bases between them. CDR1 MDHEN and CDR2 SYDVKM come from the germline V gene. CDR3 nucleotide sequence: TGTGCCAGCAGTTTAAGTGGGGTCCGATCTTACGAGCAGTACTTC. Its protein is CASSLSGVRSYEQYF.

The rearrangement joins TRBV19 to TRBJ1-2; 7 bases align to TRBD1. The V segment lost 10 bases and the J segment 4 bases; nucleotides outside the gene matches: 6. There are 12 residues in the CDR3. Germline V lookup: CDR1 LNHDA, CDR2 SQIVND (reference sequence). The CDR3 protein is CATQTGVYGYTF. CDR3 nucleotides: TGTGCCACTCAAACAGGGGTCTATGGCTACACCTTC. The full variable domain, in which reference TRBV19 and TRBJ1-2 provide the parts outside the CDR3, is DGGITQSPKYLFRKEGQNVTLSCEQNLNHDAMYWYRQDPGQGLRLIYYSQIVNDFQKGDIAEGYSVSREKKESFPLTVTSAQKNPTAFYLCATQTGVYGYTFGSGTRLTVV.

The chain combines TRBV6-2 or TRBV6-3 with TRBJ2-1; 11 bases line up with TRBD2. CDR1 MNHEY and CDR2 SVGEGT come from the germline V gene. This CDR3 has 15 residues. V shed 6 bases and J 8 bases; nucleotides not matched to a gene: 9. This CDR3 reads CASRVTSGSFHEQFF. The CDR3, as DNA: TGTGCCAGCAGAGTCACTAGCGGGAGCTTCCATGAGCAGTTCTTC.

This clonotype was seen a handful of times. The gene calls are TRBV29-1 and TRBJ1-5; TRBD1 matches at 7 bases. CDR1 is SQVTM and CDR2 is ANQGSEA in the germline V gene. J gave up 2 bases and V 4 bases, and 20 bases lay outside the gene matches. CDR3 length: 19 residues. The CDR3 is CSVGVGDSISISGNQPQHF. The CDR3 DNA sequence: TGCAGCGTTGGAGTGGGGGACAGTATATCAATCTCCGGCAATCAGCCCCAGCATTTT.

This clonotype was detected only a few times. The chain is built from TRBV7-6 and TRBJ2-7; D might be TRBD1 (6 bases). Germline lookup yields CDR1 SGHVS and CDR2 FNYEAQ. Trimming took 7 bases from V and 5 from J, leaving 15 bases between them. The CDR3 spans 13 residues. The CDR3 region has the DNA TGTGCCAGCACCCCCCGCACAGGGCACGAGCAGTACTTC. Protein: CASTPRTGHEQYF.

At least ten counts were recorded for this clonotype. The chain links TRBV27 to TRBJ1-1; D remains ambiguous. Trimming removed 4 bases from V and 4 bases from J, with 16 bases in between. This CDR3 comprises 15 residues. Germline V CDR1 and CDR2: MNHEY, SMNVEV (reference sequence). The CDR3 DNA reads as TGTGCCAGCAGTTGGACGCAGCACCATTTCACTGAAGCTTTCTTT. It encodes CASSWTQHHFTEAFF.